The present T cell receptor (beta chain) was sequenced within a study of Graves' ophthalmopathy and Graves' hyperthyroidism. Using RNA transcripts, the TCR beta CDR3 regions were amplified. First-round RT-PCR used HTBI primers; second-round multiplex PCR followed. TCRdb reprocessed the multiplex PCR reads via MiXCR and lists one record per CDR3 protein. The table shows about 220,000 distinct CDR3 sequences, with around a fifth occurring only once. This clonotype was counted only a few times. The sequencing input was peripheral blood. The receptor was derived from a woman in her fifties or sixties with Graves' ophthalmopathy.

The CDR3 sequence: CASSPQGTTEAFF. The CDR3 DNA is TGTGCCAGCAGCCCACAGGGGACCACTGAAGCTTTCTTT. The V call is TRBV7-3, the J call TRBJ1-1, with TRBD1 matching 7 bases. V was pared by 5 bases and J by 4 bases, with 4 bases of the junction left unmatched. The CDR3 runs to 13 residues. Per the germline V gene, CDR1 is SGHTA and CDR2 is FQGTGA. Supplemented by reference TRBV7-3 and TRBJ1-1, the full variable domain reads GAGVSQTPSNKVTEKGKYVELRCDPISGHTALYWYRQSLGQGPEFLIYFQGTGAADDSGLPNDRFFAVRPEGSVSTLKIQRTERGDSAVYLCASSPQGTTEAFFGQGTRLTVV.